This TCR beta chain was identified in a study of shared clonotypes between healthy human individuals. In regard to this clone: Compared with germline, one end of the junction differs, possibly owing to a read error.

The data were produced by immunoSEQ multiplex PCR, yet TCRdb's version contains in-frame clones alone and is incomplete. The repertoire consists of fewer than 550,000 clones, with 75% to 80% occurring once and the leading ten covering roughly an eighth. The receptor comes from a woman between 35 and 50 years old in good health. Some clones in this sample may be carry-over from other donors' samples. Sample: PBMCs.

The CDR3 nucleotides are TGTGCCAGCAGCCTAACCGTTTGGGCCAACACCGGGGAGCTGTTTTTT. It is translated as CASSLTVWANTGELFF. The chain recombines TRBV7-3 with TRBJ2-2; D not resolved. This CDR3 is 16 amino acids long. Germline values: CDR1 SGHTA, CDR2 FQGTGA.